This T cell receptor beta chain was captured in a study of T cells and Merkel cell carcinoma outcomes. Profiled with immunoSEQ multiplex PCR; TCRdb holds only in-frame clones, not every one. The table lists about 9,200 clones, 80% to 85% of them singletons. Trimming removed 4 bases from V and 0 bases from J; junction bases left unmatched: 9. The CDR3 contains 16 residues. CDR1 and CDR2 from the germline V gene are SGHKS and YYEKEE (reference sequence). This clone was recorded once. The chain couples TRBV5-5 to TRBJ1-1; 7 bases line up with TRBD1. The sequence derives from a human donor with Merkel cell carcinoma. What was sequenced was tumor tissue from Merkel cell carcinoma. The CDR3 DNA reads as TGTGCCAGCAGCCCAAACCCCGGGACAGTGAACACTGAAGCTTTCTTT. Protein: CASSPNPGTVNTEAFF.